The sequence of this T cell receptor beta chain was determined in a study of OX40 agonist ivuxolimab in advanced cancers. Regarding the study as a whole: Blood T cells, both CD4+ and CD8+, expanded clonally by week 6 at 0.1 to 3.0 mg/kg. Expanded clones tended on average to be more numerous among CD8+ T cells than CD4+.

CDR1 is SGHRS and CDR2 is YFSETQ in the germline V gene. The CDR3 totals 16 residues. J lost 3 bases, V lost 0 bases, and 8 bases had no gene match. For this clone: What it recognizes is unknown.

Using immunoSEQ multiplex PCR, the repertoire was profiled, and TCRdb retains in-frame clones only, with some absent. There are about 25,000 clones in the sample; approximately 91% occur only once, and approximately 49% lies in the top ten. Anyone with autoimmune disease history or systemic immunosuppression was excluded. The sampling schedule covered blood at baseline, cycle 4 day 1, and cycle 7 day 1. This clonotype originated in an adult with an advanced solid tumor such as melanoma, head and neck, liver or kidney cancer. The genes are TRBV5-1 and TRBJ2-5, with TRBD1 matching 7 bases. This sample comprised CD4+ or CD8+ T cells sorted from blood, obtained in a trial of the OX40 agonist ivuxolimab. CDR3 sequence: CASSLALTGREETQYF. CDR3 bases: TGCGCCAGCAGCTTGGCCCTGACAGGGAGAGAAGAGACCCAGTACTTC.